This is a list of T cell receptor beta chains from one sample in a study of blood T cell repertoires in COVID-19. Data came from immunoSEQ multiplex PCR; TCRdb stores just in-frame clones and leaves some out. The sample includes just over 85,000 clones, 80% to 90% of them seen just once. What was sequenced was peripheral blood. The source of these receptors is a middle-aged man with acute or convalescent COVID-19. CDR3s include the opening cysteine and the closing phenylalanine or tryptophan. The D gene is left open where the match is weak. A clone size is listed for some rows: how often the clone was seen (once, few, many), or a class if it is expanded.

cdr3_nt: TGTGCCTGGAGTGTACGAGGGTCGCTGGTGGGAGGCTACACCTTC; cdr3_aa: CAWSVRGSLVGGYTF; j_call: TRBJ1-2; v_call: TRBV30; d_call: NA; clone_size: few
cdr3_nt: TGTGCCAGCAGCATTAGACAGAATGAAAAACTGTTTTTT; cdr3_aa: CASSIRQNEKLFF; j_call: TRBJ1-4; v_call: TRBV27; d_call: NA; clone_size: NA
cdr3_nt: TGTGCCAGCTCACCAGGCGGGCAGCCCTACGAGCAGTACTTC; cdr3_aa: CASSPGGQPYEQYF; j_call: TRBJ2-7; v_call: TRBV18; d_call: NA; clone_size: NA
cdr3_nt: TGTGCCAGCAGCGTCGGGGGGGCCACAGATACGCAGTATTTT; cdr3_aa: CASSVGGATDTQYF; j_call: TRBJ2-3; v_call: TRBV7-3; d_call: TRBD2; clone_size: NA
cdr3_nt: TGCAGTGCCTCCCGAGGCGGCTACACCTTC; cdr3_aa: CSASRGGYTF; j_call: TRBJ1-2; v_call: TRBV20-1; d_call: NA; clone_size: once
cdr3_nt: TGCGCCAGCAGCCTCTTGACAGGGAAGTTTGGCACCGGGGAGCTGTTTTTT; cdr3_aa: CASSLLTGKFGTGELFF; j_call: TRBJ2-2; v_call: TRBV5-1; d_call: TRBD1; clone_size: NA
cdr3_nt: TGTGCCTGGAGTGTCGACACTTTCTCTGGAAACACCATATATTTT; cdr3_aa: CAWSVDTFSGNTIYF; j_call: TRBJ1-3; v_call: TRBV30; d_call: NA; clone_size: NA
cdr3_nt: TGCGCCAGCAGCCCGTCTCCAGGGGGCGCAGGTACTGAAGCTTTCTTT; cdr3_aa: CASSPSPGGAGTEAFF; j_call: TRBJ1-1; v_call: TRBV4-1; d_call: TRBD1; clone_size: NA
cdr3_nt: TGTGCCTGGAGTGTAGACGGGAATTCACCCCTCCACTTT; cdr3_aa: CAWSVDGNSPLHF; j_call: TRBJ1-6; v_call: TRBV30; d_call: NA; clone_size: NA
cdr3_nt: TGTGCCACCAGCAGCTACCTAGGTCCAAAAATCAACGAGCAGTACTTC; cdr3_aa: CATSSYLGPKINEQYF; j_call: TRBJ2-7; v_call: TRBV15; d_call: NA; clone_size: NA
cdr3_nt: TGTGCCAGCAGTCCGTCGTTCACCAGGGATACGCAGTATTTT; cdr3_aa: CASSPSFTRDTQYF; j_call: TRBJ2-3; v_call: TRBV6-5; d_call: NA; clone_size: NA
cdr3_nt: TGTGCCATCAGTGAGCCGGGACTAGCGGAGACCCAGTACTTC; cdr3_aa: CAISEPGLAETQYF; j_call: TRBJ2-5; v_call: TRBV10-3; d_call: TRBD2; clone_size: NA
cdr3_nt: TGTGCCACCAGTGGACAGGGTGACACCGGGGAGCTGTTTTTT; cdr3_aa: CATSGQGDTGELFF; j_call: TRBJ2-2; v_call: TRBV24-1; d_call: TRBD1; clone_size: NA
cdr3_nt: TGTGCCAGCAGCTTGGGACAATACGGCTATGGCTACACCTTC; cdr3_aa: CASSLGQYGYGYTF; j_call: TRBJ1-2; v_call: TRBV6-2/TRBV6-3; d_call: NA; clone_size: NA
cdr3_nt: TGCGCCAGCAGCCGCATAGCGGGGGAAGGTGATACGCAGTATTTT; cdr3_aa: CASSRIAGEGDTQYF; j_call: TRBJ2-3; v_call: TRBV4-1; d_call: TRBD2; clone_size: few
cdr3_nt: TGTGCCAGCAGACCCGGGACTAGTAACCCAGATACGCAGTATTTT; cdr3_aa: CASRPGTSNPDTQYF; j_call: TRBJ2-3; v_call: TRBV28; d_call: TRBD2; clone_size: NA
cdr3_nt: TGTGCCAGCAGCTTTCTGTTTAGGGGGCTTAGGGGGAACACTGAAGCTTTCTTT; cdr3_aa: CASSFLFRGLRGNTEAFF; j_call: TRBJ1-1; v_call: TRBV5-5; d_call: TRBD1; clone_size: NA
cdr3_nt: TGCGCCAGCAGCTTGGCTCTAGCGGGGGGCAATGAGCAGTTCTTC; cdr3_aa: CASSLALAGGNEQFF; j_call: TRBJ2-1; v_call: TRBV5-1; d_call: TRBD2; clone_size: NA
cdr3_nt: TGTGCCAGCGGGAGCTCTGGGGCCAACGTCCTGACTTTC; cdr3_aa: CASGSSGANVLTF; j_call: TRBJ2-6; v_call: TRBV6-6; d_call: NA; clone_size: few
cdr3_nt: TGTGCCAGCAGTGAAAACTCCCACGAGCAGTACTTC; cdr3_aa: CASSENSHEQYF; j_call: TRBJ2-7; v_call: TRBV6-1; d_call: NA; clone_size: once
cdr3_nt: TGTGCCAGCAGCTTGGGAGGACTAGCGGCCAATGAGCAGTTCTTC; cdr3_aa: CASSLGGLAANEQFF; j_call: TRBJ2-1; v_call: TRBV7-9; d_call: TRBD2; clone_size: NA
cdr3_nt: TGTGCCAGCAGCCCGGACAGGGGAGACACTGAAGCTTTCTTT; cdr3_aa: CASSPDRGDTEAFF; j_call: TRBJ1-1; v_call: TRBV7-9; d_call: TRBD1; clone_size: NA
cdr3_nt: TGTGCCTACGCCACGACAGGGAAAAAAGCTGAAGCTTTCTTT; cdr3_aa: CAYATTGKKAEAFF; j_call: TRBJ1-1; v_call: TRBV5-4; d_call: TRBD1; clone_size: NA
cdr3_nt: TGTGCCATCAGTGAAGGGGGGGCCGGCACAGATACGCAGTATTTT; cdr3_aa: CAISEGGAGTDTQYF; j_call: TRBJ2-3; v_call: TRBV10-3; d_call: NA; clone_size: NA
cdr3_nt: TGTGCCAGTAGTCCACCCGTAGGCGGGGCGGCTTCCTACGAGCAGTACTTC; cdr3_aa: CASSPPVGGAASYEQYF; j_call: TRBJ2-7; v_call: TRBV19; d_call: NA; clone_size: NA
cdr3_nt: TGCGCCAGCAGCGCCCAGCGGGGCGTTAGCACAGATACGCAGTATTTT; cdr3_aa: CASSAQRGVSTDTQYF; j_call: TRBJ2-3; v_call: TRBV5-1; d_call: TRBD2; clone_size: NA
cdr3_nt: TGTGCCAGCAGCCGACAGGGGGGGTCCTACAATGAGCAGTTCTTC; cdr3_aa: CASSRQGGSYNEQFF; j_call: TRBJ2-1; v_call: TRBV3-1/TRBV3-2; d_call: TRBD1; clone_size: NA
cdr3_nt: TGTGCCAGCAGGTACGGGGGGGAGATGAACACTGAAGCTTTCTTT; cdr3_aa: CASRYGGEMNTEAFF; j_call: TRBJ1-1; v_call: TRBV3-1/TRBV3-2; d_call: NA; clone_size: NA
cdr3_nt: TGTGCCAGCAGCGGTCAGGGATTTGGCTACACCTTC; cdr3_aa: CASSGQGFGYTF; j_call: TRBJ1-2; v_call: TRBV7-9; d_call: NA; clone_size: NA
cdr3_nt: TGTGCCAGCAGTGACCCTAATAAACAGGGCCGTAGAGGGCAGCCCCAGCATTTT; cdr3_aa: CASSDPNKQGRRGQPQHF; j_call: TRBJ1-5; v_call: TRBV6-4; d_call: NA; clone_size: NA
cdr3_nt: TGTGCCATCACGGCTAGCGGGGCTATTTCCACAGATACGCAGTATTTT; cdr3_aa: CAITASGAISTDTQYF; j_call: TRBJ2-3; v_call: TRBV10-3; d_call: TRBD2; clone_size: NA
cdr3_nt: TGTGCCAGCAGCTGGACCTTGGGGCCGGGGGATGGCTACACCTTC; cdr3_aa: CASSWTLGPGDGYTF; j_call: TRBJ1-2; v_call: TRBV12-1; d_call: NA; clone_size: few
cdr3_nt: TGTGCCAGCAGCAGAGGACTAGCGGGGCCAACTTACGAGCAGTACTTC; cdr3_aa: CASSRGLAGPTYEQYF; j_call: TRBJ2-7; v_call: TRBV7-6; d_call: TRBD2; clone_size: NA
cdr3_nt: TGCGCCAGCAGCGGAGAGGTTGAGCAGTTCTTC; cdr3_aa: CASSGEVEQFF; j_call: TRBJ2-1; v_call: TRBV5-1; d_call: NA; clone_size: NA
cdr3_nt: TGTGCCTGGAGTGGCGCTATCCAAGAGACCCAGTACTTC; cdr3_aa: CAWSGAIQETQYF; j_call: TRBJ2-5; v_call: TRBV30; d_call: NA; clone_size: NA
cdr3_nt: TGTGCCAGCAGTCCCATTGGGAGCTACACTGAAGCTTTCTTT; cdr3_aa: CASSPIGSYTEAFF; j_call: TRBJ1-1; v_call: TRBV25-1; d_call: NA; clone_size: NA
cdr3_nt: TGTGCCAGCAGTGACCTGACAGGGTTTAGCGGTTCACCCCTCCACTTT; cdr3_aa: CASSDLTGFSGSPLHF; j_call: TRBJ1-6; v_call: TRBV6-1; d_call: TRBD1; clone_size: NA
cdr3_nt: TGTGCCAGCAGCTCAGGGGAGACCCAGTACTTC; cdr3_aa: CASSSGETQYF; j_call: TRBJ2-5; v_call: TRBV7-9; d_call: NA; clone_size: few
cdr3_nt: TGTGCCAGCAGCTTGGACGGAGATCAGCCCCAGCATTTT; cdr3_aa: CASSLDGDQPQHF; j_call: TRBJ1-5; v_call: TRBV5-4; d_call: NA; clone_size: NA
cdr3_nt: TGTGCCAGCAGTGAAGGACTAGCGGGGGCCGGGGGTCAGTTCTTC; cdr3_aa: CASSEGLAGAGGQFF; j_call: TRBJ2-1; v_call: TRBV6-1; d_call: TRBD2; clone_size: NA
cdr3_nt: TGTGCCAGCAGTTACAGAACAACGAATTCACCCCTCCACTTT; cdr3_aa: CASSYRTTNSPLHF; j_call: TRBJ1-6; v_call: TRBV2; d_call: NA; clone_size: few
cdr3_nt: TGTGCCAGCAGCTTAGTCCGGGGAAGCACAGATACGCAGTATTTT; cdr3_aa: CASSLVRGSTDTQYF; j_call: TRBJ2-3; v_call: TRBV7-9; d_call: NA; clone_size: NA
cdr3_nt: TGTGCCAGCAGTTTCCAGGGGCTTCTCAATTCACCCCTCCACTTT; cdr3_aa: CASSFQGLLNSPLHF; j_call: TRBJ1-6; v_call: TRBV27; d_call: NA; clone_size: NA
cdr3_nt: TGTGCCACCAGCAGGCCAGACAGCGGCTACACCTTC; cdr3_aa: CATSRPDSGYTF; j_call: TRBJ1-2; v_call: TRBV15; d_call: NA; clone_size: NA
cdr3_nt: TGTGCCAGCAACACCCCCCCCGACAGGGGCTATGGCTACACCTTC; cdr3_aa: CASNTPPDRGYGYTF; j_call: TRBJ1-2; v_call: TRBV9; d_call: TRBD1; clone_size: NA
cdr3_nt: TGTGCCAGCTCACCAACGGGTCCCGCCACCGGGGCCAACGTCCTGACTTTC; cdr3_aa: CASSPTGPATGANVLTF; j_call: TRBJ2-6; v_call: TRBV18; d_call: NA; clone_size: once
cdr3_nt: TGTGCCAGCAGCCCGCAGGGGGCTTACTCTGGAAACACCATATATTTT; cdr3_aa: CASSPQGAYSGNTIYF; j_call: TRBJ1-3; v_call: TRBV9; d_call: TRBD1; clone_size: NA
cdr3_nt: TGTGCCAGTAGTATCCCGTCGGGAGCTTTCTTT; cdr3_aa: CASSIPSGAFF; j_call: TRBJ1-1; v_call: TRBV19; d_call: NA; clone_size: NA
cdr3_nt: TGTGCCAGCAGTTACCATACGGGGGGTGATGGCTACACCTTC; cdr3_aa: CASSYHTGGDGYTF; j_call: TRBJ1-2; v_call: TRBV6-5; d_call: NA; clone_size: NA
cdr3_nt: TGTGCCAGCAGTCTCTCGATCAGGGACAACCCCTATGGCTACACCTTC; cdr3_aa: CASSLSIRDNPYGYTF; j_call: TRBJ1-2; v_call: TRBV28; d_call: NA; clone_size: NA
cdr3_nt: TGTGCCAGCAGCCTCGACAGGGGGCGATACGAGCAGTACTTC; cdr3_aa: CASSLDRGRYEQYF; j_call: TRBJ2-7; v_call: TRBV7-6; d_call: TRBD1; clone_size: NA
cdr3_nt: TGTGCCAGCAGCCACAGTGAAAAACTGTTTTTT; cdr3_aa: CASSHSEKLFF; j_call: TRBJ1-4; v_call: TRBV3-1/TRBV3-2; d_call: NA; clone_size: NA
cdr3_nt: TGTGCCAGCAGTGATTTTTTCTTCGTTGGACATATTAGCACAGATACGCAGTATTTT; cdr3_aa: CASSDFFFVGHISTDTQYF; j_call: TRBJ2-3; v_call: TRBV2; d_call: NA; clone_size: NA
cdr3_nt: TGTGCCAGCAGTGAGCCAGTCCAAGAGACCCAGTACTTC; cdr3_aa: CASSEPVQETQYF; j_call: TRBJ2-5; v_call: TRBV6-1; d_call: NA; clone_size: NA
cdr3_nt: TGTGCCAGCAGCCCCAAAGGGGGGGCCTGGGAGCAGTACTTC; cdr3_aa: CASSPKGGAWEQYF; j_call: TRBJ2-7; v_call: TRBV7-2; d_call: NA; clone_size: NA
cdr3_nt: TGTGCCAGCAGCGGACAGCACACAGATACGCAGTATTTT; cdr3_aa: CASSGQHTDTQYF; j_call: TRBJ2-3; v_call: TRBV28; d_call: NA; clone_size: NA
cdr3_nt: TGTGCCAGCAGCTCCACGAGTCTAGCGGAGCAAGAGACCCAGTACTTC; cdr3_aa: CASSSTSLAEQETQYF; j_call: TRBJ2-5; v_call: TRBV7-2; d_call: TRBD2; clone_size: NA
cdr3_nt: TGTGCCAGTAGTACAAACGGAGGCTCTGGAAACACCATATATTTT; cdr3_aa: CASSTNGGSGNTIYF; j_call: TRBJ1-3; v_call: TRBV19; d_call: NA; clone_size: NA
cdr3_nt: TGTGCCATCAGTGGAAGGGGGACAGGGACCCCAAATGAGCAGTTCTTC; cdr3_aa: CAISGRGTGTPNEQFF; j_call: TRBJ2-1; v_call: TRBV10-3; d_call: TRBD1; clone_size: few
cdr3_nt: TGCAGTGCTGGGCCAATAGCTTTCTTT; cdr3_aa: CSAGPIAFF; j_call: TRBJ1-1; v_call: TRBV20-1; d_call: NA; clone_size: NA